Below, one T cell receptor (beta chain) is given with its context. Deletions cut 5 bases from V and 7 bases from J, with 18 bases between. The CDR3 extends over 15 amino acids. Germline lookup yields CDR1 SGHVS and CDR2 FNYEAQ. Only in-frame clones appear in the TCRdb table, and some are missing; sequencing was by immunoSEQ multiplex PCR. This sample carries roughly 200,000 clones, about 84% of them seen once, and the ten largest clones take about 18%. This entry belongs to a study of blood T cell repertoires in COVID-19. Overall study: Acute-phase and convalescent COVID-19 samples originated in the United States, Italy and Spain.

The chain carries TRBV7-6 and TRBJ2-1; maybe TRBD2 (5 bases). The receptor was isolated from an older person with COVID-19, enrolled during active disease. The sample was peripheral blood. CDR3 nucleotide sequence: TGTGCCAGCAGCCCCCCCGGGGAGAGGTCGAATGAGCAGTTCTTC. This codes for CASSPPGERSNEQFF. Combining the CDR3 with reference TRBV7-6 and TRBJ2-1 gives the whole variable domain GAGVSQSPRYKVTKRGQDVALRCDPISGHVSLYWYRQALGQGPEFLTYFNYEAQQDKSGLPNDRFSAERPEGSISTLTIQRTEQRDSAMYRCASSPPGERSNEQFFGPGTRLTVL.